This TCR beta chain is drawn from a study of T-cell memory formation after mild COVID-19. The wider study: For the most part, TCR clusters were specific to one donor.

Germline V gene sequence: CDR1 LNHDA, CDR2 SQIVND (reference sequence). The CDR3 has 15 residues. V shed 3 bases and J 2 bases; nucleotides not matched to a gene: 4. MiXCR, applied by TCRdb to the 5' RACE reads, yields one record per CDR3 protein. In the table there are 110,000 to 150,000 distinct CDR3 sequences, under 30% of which are singletons. Regarding this clonotype: Antigen unknown.

Study-level points and caveats: Contracting CD4+ clones sat mainly in CM and EM; CD8+ in EMRA.

The rearrangement uses TRBV19 and TRBJ1-5; TRBD1 matches at 7 bases. The TCR originated in an adult woman who had mild COVID-19 (a few samples of this study predate the infection). Cell type and time point are not known. The sample was PBMCs or a T cell subset sorted from them (not recorded which). CDR3 nucleotide sequence: TGTGCCAGTAGTATGTATACAGGGGGCAATCAGCCCCAGCATTTT. Encoded protein: CASSMYTGGNQPQHF.